Listed here are 6 T cell receptor beta chains from one sample, sequenced in a study of blood T cell repertoires in COVID-19. This table comes from immunoSEQ multiplex PCR, and its TCRdb copy is limited to in-frame clones, with some not included. The sample comprises 350,000 to 400,000 clones, more than 85% of which are singletons, and just under 3% rests with the top ten. Input material: PBMCs or T cells enriched from blood (not recorded which). All receptors come from a woman aged 30 to 39 who had recovered from COVID-19.

The chain links TRBV12-3 or TRBV12-4 to TRBJ2-1; D is perhaps TRBD2 (6 bases). The CDR3 covers 13 residues. V shed 9 bases and J shed 5 bases, with 14 bases lying between them. The DNA for the CDR3 is TGTGCCAGTAAATTGGGACTCGACAATGAGCAGTTCTTC. Translated, it gives CASKLGLDNEQFF.

The chain has TRBV2 and TRBJ1-2; 8 bases agree with TRBD1. The CDR3 runs to 14 residues. The germline CDR1 and CDR2 sequences are SNHLY and FYNNEI. J was trimmed by 5 bases and V by 2 bases; bases with no gene match: 4. The CDR3 DNA follows: TGTGCCAGCAGTGAACAGGGGGCACGGTATGGCTACACCTTC. This gives the protein CASSEQGARYGYTF. Based on the CDR3 plus reference TRBV2 and TRBJ1-2, the full variable domain is EPEVTQTPSHQVTQMGQEVILRCVPISNHLYFYWYRQILGQKVEFLVSFYNNEISEKSEIFDDQFSVERPDGSNFTLKIRSTKLEDSAMYFCASSEQGARYGYTFGSGTRLTVV.

J is TRBJ2-3 and V is TRBV18, with 10 nucleotides matching TRBD1. The junction had 1 base not matched to a gene; V was cut back by 3 bases and J by 1 base. Per germline, CDR1 KGHSH and CDR2 LQKENI. The CDR3 contains 15 residues. In nucleotides, the CDR3 is TGTGCCAGCTCACCCGGGACAGGGGGCACAGATACGCAGTATTTT. Its protein product is CASSPGTGGTDTQYF. Using reference TRBV18 and TRBJ2-3 for the parts outside the CDR3, the full variable domain is NAGVMQNPRHLVRRRGQEARLRCSPMKGHSHVYWYRQLPEEGLKFMVYLQKENIIDESGMPKERFSAEFPKEGPSILRIQQVVRGDSAAYFCASSPGTGGTDTQYFGPGTRLTVL.

The chain couples TRBV5-4 to TRBJ1-2; 8 bases match TRBD1. V shed 4 bases and J 4 bases; nucleotides not matched to a gene: 9. The CDR3 is 15 residues long. The V gene's germline CDR1 is SGHNT and CDR2 YYREEE (reference sequence). CDR3 region: CASSPERTGSYGYTF. The CDR3 nucleotides are TGTGCCAGCAGCCCTGAAAGGACAGGGTCCTATGGCTACACCTTC.

This chain links TRBV6-5 with TRBJ1-1, with a tentative D call TRBD1 (5 bases). This CDR3 has 15 amino acids. Between the trimmed V and J ends, which lost 4 bases and 1 base, there was a span of 13 bases. CDR1 is MNHEY, CDR2 SVGAGI, per germline. The CDR3 reads CASSSQGVGNTEAFF. CDR3 coding DNA: TGTGCCAGCAGTTCTCAAGGGGTAGGGAACACTGAAGCTTTCTTT.

The chain employs TRBV29-1 and TRBJ1-1; D uncertain. The CDR3 contains 14 residues. Germline CDR1 SQVTM, CDR2 ANQGSEA. Trimming removed 7 bases from V and 3 bases from J, with 18 bases in between. The CDR3 region has the DNA TGCAGCGCCGCCGGCGGAGCAACCTACACTGAAGCTTTCTTT. Translating it yields CSAAGGATYTEAFF. Looking up the rest from reference TRBV29-1 and TRBJ1-1 gives the full variable domain: SAVISQKPSRDICQRGTSLTIQCQVDSQVTMMFWYRQQPGQSLTLIATANQGSEATYESGFVIDKFPISRPNLTFSTLTVSNMSPEDSSIYLCSAAGGATYTEAFFGQGTRLTVV.